One TCR beta chain is described in this entry. Its antigen is unknown. Profiling relied on immunoSEQ multiplex PCR, and the TCRdb table lists in-frame clones only, not all of them. The sample gives around 70,000 clones, less than 95% of which show up once; approximately 1.1% is in the top ten. This record comes from a study of OX40 agonist ivuxolimab in advanced cancers. General study findings and limits: On average, a greater number of expanded clones characterised CD8+ T cells relative to CD4+. Near-lowest levels of clonal expansion characterized partial responders at 0.1-3.0 mg/kg.

The sample here was CD4+ or CD8+ T cells sorted from blood, taken in a trial of the OX40 agonist ivuxolimab. The TCR sequence derives from an adult with an advanced solid tumor such as melanoma, head and neck, liver or kidney cancer.

CDR3: CASSSTGVGTEAFF. CDR3 nucleotides: TGTGCCAGCAGTTCGACAGGGGTGGGAACTGAAGCTTTCTTT. This chain links TRBV6-6 with TRBJ1-1, with 8 bases identical to TRBD1. This CDR3 contains 14 residues. V was clipped by 4 bases and J by 5 bases; unmatched bases: 6. Germline values: CDR1 MNHNY, CDR2 SVGAGI (reference sequence).